The 7 T cell receptor beta chains presented below share a single source sample, sequenced in a study of CD8+ T cells in alopecia areata. Once RNA had been extracted, it was reverse transcribed into cDNA to act as the sequencing template. Only in-frame clones appear in the TCRdb table, and some are missing; sequencing was by immunoSEQ multiplex PCR. The sample holds 110,000 or so clones, around two fifths seen once. Sequences were obtained from CD4+ T cells sorted from blood. The receptors here all came from a human donor with alopecia areata.

The table lists this clone with a few counts. The CDR3 loop reads CASSHSILAYEQYF. DNA for the CDR3: TGCGCCAGCAGTCATTCAATCTTAGCCTACGAGCAGTACTTC. The chain combines TRBV23-1 with TRBJ2-7; D ambiguous. TRBV23-1 is sorted into the ORF group, with uncertain function. The ends were cut back, 3 bases at V and 2 bases at J, with 11 bases in the middle. This CDR3 contains 14 residues.

This clone was seen a few times. The chain carries TRBV29-1 and TRBJ2-7, with a weak D call TRBD2 (6 bases). CDR3 length: 11 residues. The V gene lost 4 bases and the J gene lost 6 bases, with 10 bases spanning the gap. The germline gives CDR1 SQVTM, CDR2 ANQGSEA. CDR3 protein: CSVVRGGEQYF. The CDR3 DNA reads as TGCAGCGTTGTGAGGGGAGGCGAGCAGTACTTC.

This sequence joins TRBV5-1 and TRBJ2-3; D remains ambiguous. Trimming took off 2 bases at V and 0 bases at J, with 4 bases between the two ends. The CDR3 is made up of 13 amino acids. Germline V gene data show CDR1 as SGHRS and CDR2 as YFSETQ. The CDR3 is CASSFDSTDTQYF. CDR3 nucleotides: TGCGCCAGCAGCTTCGACAGCACAGATACGCAGTATTTT.

The chain uses TRBV29-1 and TRBJ1-5; the match to TRBD1 covers 9 bases. The CDR3 loop spans 14 amino acids. Trimming cost V 7 bases and J 1 base; bases outside gene matches: 5. CDR1 is SQVTM, CDR2 ANQGSEA, per germline. The CDR3 DNA reads TGCAGCGCCCGGACAGGGGACAGCAATCAGCCCCAGCATTTT. The encoded protein is CSARTGDSNQPQHF.

The V gene is TRBV27, the J gene TRBJ2-1; 11 bases line up with TRBD2. The CDR3 covers 17 residues. Per the germline V gene, CDR1 is MNHEY and CDR2 is SMNVEV (reference sequence). J was trimmed by 8 bases and V by 4 bases; bases with no gene match: 13. The CDR3 nucleotides read TGTGCCAGCAGTTCCGCCTCGGCTAGCGGGAGGAGCGATGAGCAGTTCTTC. Protein product: CASSSASASGRSDEQFF.

The rearrangement uses TRBV20-1 and TRBJ2-1, with D unclear. Per germline, CDR1 DFQATT and CDR2 SNEGSKA (reference sequence). The CDR3 consists of 10 residues. The CDR3 reads CSPWANEQFF. The CDR3 bases are TGCAGCCCGTGGGCCAATGAGCAGTTCTTC.

This clone was found a few times. The rearrangement joins TRBV29-1 to TRBJ2-6; unclear D gene. V was pared by 2 bases and J by 0 bases, with 8 bases between. The CDR3 runs to 15 residues. Germline values: CDR1 SQVTM, CDR2 ANQGSEA. The CDR3 loop is CSVEKTTSGANVLTF. The CDR3 DNA is TGCAGCGTTGAAAAAACCACCTCTGGGGCCAACGTCCTGACTTTC.